These 24 T cell receptor beta chains were sequenced from one sample in a study of blood T cell repertoires in COVID-19 (TCRdb year 2020). To prepare the library, the immunoSEQ multiplex PCR assay was applied. TCRdb re-hosts the immuneACCESS table, in-frame sequences only. Its copies lack some clones; in the studies checked, an unresolved V gene accounts for under half of them, and the cause for the rest is not known. The sample contains approximately 70,000 clones, 82% of them found a single time. 15% to 20% of the sample is in the top ten clones. The specimen sequenced was peripheral blood. All receptors derive from a human donor in a cohort sampled during active COVID-19.

The gene calls are TRBV7-3 and TRBJ1-6; perhaps TRBD1 as D (6 bases). The ends were cut back, 2 bases at V and 8 bases at J, with 10 bases in the middle. The germline gives CDR1 SGHTA, CDR2 FQGTGA. The CDR3 has 14 residues. DNA for the CDR3: TGTGCCAGCAGCTTACTGGCAGGGGATTCACCCCTCCACTTT. This codes for CASSLLAGDSPLHF. Full variable domain (missing parts from reference TRBV7-3 and TRBJ1-6): GAGVSQTPSNKVTEKGKYVELRCDPISGHTALYWYRQSLGQGPEFLIYFQGTGAADDSGLPNDRFFAVRPEGSVSTLKIQRTERGDSAVYLCASSLLAGDSPLHFGNGTRLTVT.

The rearrangement links TRBV6-2 or TRBV6-3 to TRBJ2-2, with 10 bases that match TRBD2. This CDR3 has 19 residues. The V gene end was trimmed by 5 bases and the J gene end by 1 base; junction bases not matched to a gene: 13. The germline CDR1 and CDR2 sequences are MNHEY and SVGEGT. CDR3 nucleotide sequence: TGTGCCAGCAGTCCCCTACCGGGGCTAGCGGGGGAGAACACCGGGGAGCTGTTTTTT. It encodes CASSPLPGLAGENTGELFF.

This clone showed up just once. The rearrangement joins TRBV4-2 to TRBJ2-7; 11 bases are a match to TRBD2. V lost 4 bases, J lost 4 bases, and 6 bases stayed unmatched. This CDR3 has 15 amino acids. The germline V gene encodes CDR1 LGHNA and CDR2 YNFKEQ. CDR3 nucleotides: TGTGCCAGCAGCCGATTTAGCGGGGGGGCTTACGAGCAGTACTTC. Translated, it gives CASSRFSGGAYEQYF.

The rearrangement links TRBV5-6 to TRBJ2-5; 7 nucleotides align to TRBD1. CDR1 and CDR2 from the germline V gene are SGHDT and YYEEEE. The CDR3 spans 14 residues. The V gene end was trimmed by 6 bases and the J gene end by 2 bases; junction bases not matched to a gene: 7. CDR3 loop: CASTPLRGQETQYF. The CDR3 bases are TGTGCCAGCACCCCGCTCAGGGGGCAAGAGACCCAGTACTTC. Variable domain in full (rest from reference TRBV5-6 and TRBJ2-5): DAGVTQSPTHLIKTRGQQVTLRCSPKSGHDTVSWYQQALGQGPQFIFQYYEEEERQRGNFPDRFSGHQFPNYSSELNVNALLLGDSALYLCASTPLRGQETQYFGPGTRLLVL.

V gene TRBV23-1 combines with J gene TRBJ2-1; TRBD2 might be the D (7 bases). TRBV23-1 is filed as an ORF, its function uncertain. This CDR3 has 17 amino acids. Trimming left V 4 bases short and J 6 bases short, with 22 bases between. In nucleotides, the CDR3 is TGCGCCAGCAGTCGTCCGGGGGGCAGGGGAAGGGGCAATGAGCAGTTCTTC. This sequence encodes CASSRPGGRGRGNEQFF.

This clone was seen only once. The chain employs TRBV6-2 or TRBV6-3 and TRBJ2-7, with TRBD2 matching over 8 bases. Germline CDR1 is MNHEY and CDR2 is SVGEGT. With 5 bases clipped from V and 0 bases from J, the junction kept 6 bases outside the gene matches. The CDR3 length is 15 residues. DNA for the CDR3: TGTGCCAGCAGTCAACGCGGGACTAGCTCCTACGAGCAGTACTTC. Its protein is CASSQRGTSSYEQYF.

J is TRBJ1-6 and V is TRBV18, with D possibly being TRBD1 (6 bases). This CDR3 is built from 13 residues. CDR1 KGHSH and CDR2 LQKENI come from the germline V gene. V was pared by 5 bases and J by 7 bases, with 9 bases between. CDR3 sequence: CASSSDRNSPLHF. Written as DNA, the CDR3 is TGTGCCAGCTCATCCGACAGGAATTCACCCCTCCACTTT.

The rearrangement uses TRBV9 and TRBJ2-2; D might be TRBD1 (5 bases). Germline CDR1 and CDR2: SGDLS and YYNGEE. The CDR3 covers 13 residues. Between the trimmed V and J ends, which lost 1 base and 7 bases, there was a span of 8 bases. DNA for the CDR3: TGTGCCAGCAGCGTATGGGGCGGCGGGGAGCTGTTTTTT. Its translation is CASSVWGGGELFF.

V and J are TRBV7-8 and TRBJ2-7; TRBD1 matches at 10 bases. This CDR3 has 14 amino acids. After removal of 3 bases from V and 2 bases from J, the junction contained 1 base not matched to a gene. Germline V gives CDR1 SGHVS, CDR2 FQNEAQ. DNA for the CDR3: TGTGCCAGCAGCTTGGGGACAGGGGCCTACGAGCAGTACTTC. Protein: CASSLGTGAYEQYF.

The chain uses TRBV10-1 and TRBJ2-5, with 8 positions matching TRBD2. CDR1 WNHNN and CDR2 SYGVQD come from the germline V gene (reference sequence). The CDR3 is 14 amino acids. For the CDR3, the DNA is TGCCCCTCCCCTAGTAGCGGGGTCCAAGAGACCCAGTACTTC. Protein sequence: CPSPSSGVQETQYF.

V usage is TRBV6-5 and J usage is TRBJ2-7, with 8 bases that match TRBD2. V gave up 6 bases and J gave up 2 bases; unmatched junction bases: 3. The CDR3 sequence is 13 residues long. Germline values: CDR1 MNHEY, CDR2 SVGAGI. CDR3 residues: CASRSGGAYEQYF. The CDR3 DNA is TGTGCCAGCAGAAGCGGGGGCGCCTACGAGCAGTACTTC.

The chain couples TRBV29-1 to TRBJ1-2; no reliable D call. The CDR3 covers 13 residues. V was pared by 3 bases and J by 5 bases, with 13 bases between. Germline V gene lookup returns CDR1 SQVTM and CDR2 ANQGSEA. CDR3 sequence (DNA): TGCAGCGTTGACGAGGGTCGCGCGTATGGCTACACCTTC. Amino acid sequence: CSVDEGRAYGYTF.

This chain links TRBV7-2 with TRBJ2-7, with TRBD2 matching 7 bases. With V trimmed by 4 bases and J by 2 bases, 8 bases remained unmatched. Germline V gene lookup returns CDR1 SGHTA and CDR2 FQGNSA. The CDR3 covers 15 residues. CDR3 residues: CASSSGREVPYEQYF. The CDR3 region has the DNA TGTGCCAGCAGCTCCGGACGGGAGGTTCCCTACGAGCAGTACTTC.

Only one count was recorded for this clone. The V call is TRBV19, the J call TRBJ2-7, with D perhaps TRBD1 (6 bases). V lost 9 bases, J lost 2 bases, and 11 bases lay in between. This CDR3 contains 12 residues. CDR1 and CDR2 from the germline V gene are LNHDA and SQIVND (reference sequence). The CDR3 DNA reads TGTGCCAGGAAGGGACAAGCCTACGAGCAGTACTTC. It encodes CARKGQAYEQYF.

The chain combines TRBV7-9 with TRBJ2-7; the D gene is possibly TRBD2 (6 bases). V was pared by 5 bases and J by 5 bases, with 13 bases between. The length of the CDR3 is 13 residues. Germline CDR1 reads SEHNR; CDR2 reads FQNEAQ (reference sequence). The DNA of the CDR3 is TGTGCCAGCAGCCAAGGAGGGTTCCACGAGCAGTACTTC. It yields the protein CASSQGGFHEQYF.

The CDR3, as DNA: TGTGCCAGCAGCCTGTTCTACCGGGCGGGGGGGCCCTACGAGCAGTACTTC. It encodes CASSLFYRAGGPYEQYF. The chain joins TRBV3-1 (or the pseudogene TRBV3-2) to TRBJ2-7; TRBD2 aligns across 9 bases. Germline V gene data show CDR1 as LGHDT and CDR2 as YNNKEL (reference sequence). The CDR3 is 17 amino acids. V was clipped by 4 bases and J by 2 bases; unmatched bases: 12.

The rearrangement joins TRBV27 to TRBJ2-7, with D possibly TRBD2 on 5 matching bases. The CDR3 runs to 14 residues. Trimming took off 4 bases at V and 5 bases at J, with 15 bases between the two ends. CDR1 and CDR2 (germline): MNHEY, SMNVEV (reference sequence). CDR3 region: CASSYRGSDHEQYF. CDR3 nucleotide sequence: TGTGCCAGCAGTTACAGAGGGAGTGACCACGAGCAGTACTTC.

The rearrangement uses TRBV5-4 and TRBJ1-6; D is undetermined. The germline V and J ends were trimmed by 4 bases and 13 bases, with 12 bases remaining between them. The CDR3 has 12 amino acids. Germline lookup yields CDR1 SGHNT and CDR2 YYREEE (reference sequence). CDR3 in amino acids: CASSQEGLPLHF. CDR3 nucleotides: TGTGCCAGCAGCCAGGAGGGTTTGCCCCTCCACTTT.

This sequence joins TRBV27 and TRBJ2-6; possibly TRBD2 for D (5 bases). CDR1 is MNHEY, CDR2 SMNVEV, per germline (reference sequence). CDR3 length: 17 residues. With 2 bases removed from V and 0 bases from J, the gap between germline ends came to 11 bases. DNA for the CDR3: TGTGCCAGCAGTTTAAGAGGGTACCACTCTGGGGCCAACGTCCTGACTTTC. Its protein product is CASSLRGYHSGANVLTF.

This clone was seen just once. V gene TRBV27 combines with J gene TRBJ2-5; D may be TRBD1 (5 bases). The CDR3 spans 11 residues. Trimming stripped 7 bases from V and 6 bases from J, with 9 bases between. CDR1 MNHEY and CDR2 SMNVEV come from the germline V gene (reference sequence). The CDR3 region is CASTKGQTQYF. CDR3 in DNA: TGTGCCAGCACCAAGGGGCAGACCCAGTACTTC.

The chain couples TRBV30 to TRBJ1-6; no firm D call. V was shortened by 4 bases and J by 3 bases, with 7 bases between the two germline ends. Germline CDR1 GTSNPN, CDR2 SVGIG (reference sequence). This CDR3 spans 13 amino acids. CDR3 sequence: CAWTAIYNSPLHF. The CDR3 nucleotides are TGTGCCTGGACTGCGATCTATAATTCACCCCTCCACTTT.

The chain employs TRBV11-2 and TRBJ2-7; D remains unclear. Deletions cut 5 bases from V and 2 bases from J, with 4 bases between. The CDR3 spans 11 residues. Germline loops: CDR1 SGHAT, CDR2 FQNNGV. The CDR3 loop reads CASSATYEQYF. The CDR3 nucleotides are TGTGCCAGCAGCGCGACCTACGAGCAGTACTTC. Based on the CDR3 plus reference TRBV11-2 and TRBJ2-7, the full variable domain is EAGVAQSPRYKIIEKRQSVAFWCNPISGHATLYWYQQILGQGPKLLIQFQNNGVVDDSQLPKDRFSAERLKGVDSTLKIQPAKLEDSAVYLCASSATYEQYFGPGTRLTVT.

The chain joins TRBV19 to TRBJ1-1; possibly TRBD1 for D (5 bases). V was shortened by 3 bases and J by 5 bases, with 13 bases between the two germline ends. The CDR3 is 14 amino acids. From germline, CDR1 is LNHDA and CDR2 SQIVND (reference sequence). The CDR3 is CASSMGRGRTEAFF. The CDR3 nucleotides are TGTGCCAGTAGTATGGGGAGGGGAAGAACTGAAGCTTTCTTT.

The genes are TRBV7-9 and TRBJ2-3; the D gene is possibly TRBD2 (6 bases). The CDR3 is 16 residues long. The V gene's germline CDR1 is SEHNR and CDR2 FQNEAQ (reference sequence). V was pared by 1 base and J by 4 bases, with 15 bases between. The CDR3 nucleotides are TGTGCCAGCAGCTTAGAGCGGGTCGCGGGCGCAGATACGCAGTATTTT. Its translation is CASSLERVAGADTQYF.